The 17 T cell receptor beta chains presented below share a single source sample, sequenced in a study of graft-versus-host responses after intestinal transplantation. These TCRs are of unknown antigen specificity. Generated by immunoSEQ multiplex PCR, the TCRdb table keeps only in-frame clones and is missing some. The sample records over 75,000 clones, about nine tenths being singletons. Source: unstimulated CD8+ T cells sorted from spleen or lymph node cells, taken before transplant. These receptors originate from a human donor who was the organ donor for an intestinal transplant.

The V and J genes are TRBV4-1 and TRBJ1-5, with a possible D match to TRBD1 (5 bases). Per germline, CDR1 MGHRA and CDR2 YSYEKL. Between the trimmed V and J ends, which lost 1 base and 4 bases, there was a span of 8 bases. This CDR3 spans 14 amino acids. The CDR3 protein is CASSQVGGNQPQHF. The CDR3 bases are TGCGCCAGCAGCCAAGTCGGGGGGAATCAGCCCCAGCATTTT.

CDR3 in DNA: TGCGCCAGCAGCCCACGACTAGCGGGGGGGCGGTGGCGCATTCAGTACTTC. It encodes CASSPRLAGGRWRIQYF. The chain carries TRBV4-1 and TRBJ2-4, with 14 bases matching TRBD2. Germline CDR1 and CDR2: MGHRA and YSYEKL. CDR3 length: 17 amino acids. Losses at the gene ends were 4 bases for V and 9 bases for J; bases not matched to a gene: 11.

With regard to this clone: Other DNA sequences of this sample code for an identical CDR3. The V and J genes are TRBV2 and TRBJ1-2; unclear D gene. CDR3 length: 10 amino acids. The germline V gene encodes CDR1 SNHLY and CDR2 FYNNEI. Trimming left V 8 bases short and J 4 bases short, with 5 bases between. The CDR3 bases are TGTGCCAGCCGGGGCTATGGCTACACCTTC. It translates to CASRGYGYTF.

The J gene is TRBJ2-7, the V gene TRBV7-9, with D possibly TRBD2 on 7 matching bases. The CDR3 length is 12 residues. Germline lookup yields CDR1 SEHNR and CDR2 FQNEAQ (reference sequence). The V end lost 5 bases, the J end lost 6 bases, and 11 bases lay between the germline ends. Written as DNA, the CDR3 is TGTGCCAGCAGCCGGGGGGCGGGCGAGCAGTACTTC. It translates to CASSRGAGEQYF.

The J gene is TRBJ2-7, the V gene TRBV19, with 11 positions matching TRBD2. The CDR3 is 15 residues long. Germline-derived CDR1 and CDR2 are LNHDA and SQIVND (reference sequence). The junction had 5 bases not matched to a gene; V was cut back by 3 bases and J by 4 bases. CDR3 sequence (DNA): TGTGCCAGTAGTATTCTAGCGGGGGGCCTATACGAGCAGTACTTC. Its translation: CASSILAGGLYEQYF.

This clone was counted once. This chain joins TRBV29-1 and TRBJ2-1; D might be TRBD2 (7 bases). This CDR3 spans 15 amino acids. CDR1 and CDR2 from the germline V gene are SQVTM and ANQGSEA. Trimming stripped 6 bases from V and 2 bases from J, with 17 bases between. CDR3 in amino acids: CSVGGLAVPYNEQFF. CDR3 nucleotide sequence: TGCAGCGTCGGGGGGCTAGCGGTCCCCTACAATGAGCAGTTCTTC.

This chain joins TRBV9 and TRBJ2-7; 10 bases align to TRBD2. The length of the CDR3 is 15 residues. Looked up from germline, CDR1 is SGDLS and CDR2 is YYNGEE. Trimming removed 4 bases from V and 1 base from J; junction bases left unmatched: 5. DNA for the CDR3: TGTGCCAGCAGCTCTAGCGGGGGTGGTTCCTACGAGCAGTACTTC. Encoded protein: CASSSSGGGSYEQYF.

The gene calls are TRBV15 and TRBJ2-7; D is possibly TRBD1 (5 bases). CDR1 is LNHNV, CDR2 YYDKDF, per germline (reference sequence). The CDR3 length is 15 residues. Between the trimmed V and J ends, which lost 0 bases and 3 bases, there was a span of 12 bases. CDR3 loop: CATSRDDRKNYEQYF. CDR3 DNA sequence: TGTGCCACCAGCAGAGATGACAGAAAAAACTACGAGCAGTACTTC.

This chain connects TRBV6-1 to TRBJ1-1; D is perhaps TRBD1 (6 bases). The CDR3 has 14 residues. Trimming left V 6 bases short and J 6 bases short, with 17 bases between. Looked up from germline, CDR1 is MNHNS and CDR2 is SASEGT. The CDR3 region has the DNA TGTGCCAGCAGATGGACAGATTATACTCCTGAAGCTTTCTTT. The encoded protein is CASRWTDYTPEAFF.

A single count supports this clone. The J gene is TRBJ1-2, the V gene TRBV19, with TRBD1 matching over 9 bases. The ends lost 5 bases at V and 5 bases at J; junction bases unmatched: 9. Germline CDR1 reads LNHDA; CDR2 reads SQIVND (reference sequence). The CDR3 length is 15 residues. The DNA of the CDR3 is TGTGCCAGTAGTGGACGGGACAGGGTGAATTATGGCTACACCTTC. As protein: CASSGRDRVNYGYTF.

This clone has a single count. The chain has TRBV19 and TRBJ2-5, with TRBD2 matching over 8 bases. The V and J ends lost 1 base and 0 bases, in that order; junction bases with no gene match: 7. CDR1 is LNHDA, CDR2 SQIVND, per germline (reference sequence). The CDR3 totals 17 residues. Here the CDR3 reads CASSIVQRGTYQETQYF. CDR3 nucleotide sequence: TGTGCCAGTAGTATAGTCCAGCGGGGGACTTACCAAGAGACCCAGTACTTC.

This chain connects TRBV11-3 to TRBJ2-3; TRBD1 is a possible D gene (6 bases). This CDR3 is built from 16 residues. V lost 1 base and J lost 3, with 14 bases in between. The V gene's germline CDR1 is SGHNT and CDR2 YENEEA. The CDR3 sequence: CASSLGNRDRTDTQYF. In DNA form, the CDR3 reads TGTGCCAGCAGCTTAGGTAATCGAGACAGGACAGATACGCAGTATTTT.

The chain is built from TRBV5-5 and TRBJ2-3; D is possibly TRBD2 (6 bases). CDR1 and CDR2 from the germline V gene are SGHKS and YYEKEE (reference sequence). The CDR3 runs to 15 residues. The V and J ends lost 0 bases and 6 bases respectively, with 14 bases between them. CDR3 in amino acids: CASSLVIAEGDTQYF. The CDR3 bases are TGTGCCAGCAGCTTGGTCATTGCGGAGGGGGATACGCAGTATTTT. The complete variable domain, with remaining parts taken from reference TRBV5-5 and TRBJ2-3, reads DAGVTQSPTHLIKTRGQQVTLRCSPISGHKSVSWYQQVLGQGPQFIFQYYEKEERGRGNFPDRFSARQFPNYSSELNVNALLLGDSALYLCASSLVIAEGDTQYFGPGTRLTVL.

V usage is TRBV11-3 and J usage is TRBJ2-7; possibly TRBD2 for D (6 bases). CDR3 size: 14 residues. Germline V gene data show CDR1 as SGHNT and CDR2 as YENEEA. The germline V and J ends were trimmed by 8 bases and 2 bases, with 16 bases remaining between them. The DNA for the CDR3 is TGTGCCAGCGGAGGGCCGGGACGCCCCTACGAGCAGTACTTC. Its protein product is CASGGPGRPYEQYF.

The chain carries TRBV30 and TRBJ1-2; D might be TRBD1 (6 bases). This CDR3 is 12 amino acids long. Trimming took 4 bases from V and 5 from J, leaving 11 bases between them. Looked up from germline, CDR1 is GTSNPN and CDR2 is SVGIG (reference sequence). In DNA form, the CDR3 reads TGTGCCTGGACGGAACAGGGATATGGCTACACCTTC. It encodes CAWTEQGYGYTF.

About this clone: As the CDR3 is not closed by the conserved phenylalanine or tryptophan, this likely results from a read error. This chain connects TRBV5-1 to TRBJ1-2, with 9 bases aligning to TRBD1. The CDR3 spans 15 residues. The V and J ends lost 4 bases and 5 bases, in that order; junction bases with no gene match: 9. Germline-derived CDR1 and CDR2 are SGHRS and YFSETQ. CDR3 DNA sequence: TGCGCCAGCAGCCTGAACAGGGGGCTTGGATATGGCTACACCCTC. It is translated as CASSLNRGLGYGYTL.

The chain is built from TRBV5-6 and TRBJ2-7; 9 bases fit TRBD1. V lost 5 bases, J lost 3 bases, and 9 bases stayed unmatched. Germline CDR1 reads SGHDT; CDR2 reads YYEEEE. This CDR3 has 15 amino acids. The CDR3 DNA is TGTGCCAGCAGAGATGGACAGGGGCTATACTACGAGCAGTACTTC. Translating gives CASRDGQGLYYEQYF.